These 4 T cell receptor beta chains share one sample of origin, sequenced in a study of PD-L1 blockade in urothelial cancer. The time point is: pretreatment peripheral blood. The data were produced by immunoSEQ multiplex PCR, yet TCRdb's version contains in-frame clones alone and is incomplete. Of about 87,000 clones in the sample, roughly 84% are singletons; the top ten hold about 2.1%. Sample: PBMCs, taken around atezolizumab (anti-PD-L1) treatment. These receptors were taken from a man aged 60 to 75 with urothelial cancer.

The rearrangement links TRBV9 to TRBJ2-7; 9 nucleotides match TRBD2. This CDR3 contains 16 residues. Germline V gene lookup returns CDR1 SGDLS and CDR2 YYNGEE. The V gene end was trimmed by 0 bases and the J gene end by 0 bases; junction bases not matched to a gene: 4. CDR3 residues: CASSVDYSGGSYEQYF. The CDR3 DNA follows: TGTGCCAGCAGCGTAGATTATAGCGGGGGCTCCTACGAGCAGTACTTC.

V is TRBV27 and J is TRBJ1-5, with 8 bases matching TRBD1. CDR1 MNHEY and CDR2 SMNVEV come from the germline V gene (reference sequence). CDR3 length equals 16 residues. The junction had 14 bases not matched to a gene; V was cut back by 10 bases and J by 3 bases. CDR3 region: CAKIFEGQEINQPQHF. As DNA, the CDR3 is TGTGCCAAGATTTTCGAGGGACAGGAGATCAATCAGCCCCAGCATTTT.

V and J are TRBV6-5 and TRBJ2-7, with TRBD1 as a possible D gene (5 bases). The CDR3 covers 15 residues. Germline CDR1 is MNHEY and CDR2 is SVGAGI. V was cut by 0 bases and J by 3 bases, with 12 bases left in between. The DNA for the CDR3 is TGTGCCAGCAGTTACTCTCAGGGTGGAGTCTACGAGCAGTACTTC. Its protein is CASSYSQGGVYEQYF.

The V call is TRBV19, the J call TRBJ2-3; D is undetermined. CDR3 length: 15 residues. The germline CDR1 and CDR2 sequences are LNHDA and SQIVND (reference sequence). V lost 7 bases and J 3 bases, leaving 17 bases between the germline ends. CDR3: CASTRANSETDTQYF. As DNA, the CDR3 is TGTGCCAGTACTCGAGCGAACTCCGAGACAGATACGCAGTATTTT.